This TCR beta chain was obtained from a study of long-term antiretroviral therapy in people with HIV. They ran version v3.0 of the immunoSEQ assay at survey level. TCRdb's table, derived via immunoSEQ multiplex PCR, lists solely in-frame clones and lacks some. The repertoire includes 20,000 to 30,000 clones, approximately 81% of them detected once, and 8.5% to 10% sits in the top ten. Going into DNA extraction, samples held 1-10 million cryopreserved PBMC. V was clipped by 5 bases and J by 6 bases; unmatched bases: 7. The CDR3 sequence is 15 residues long. CDR1 LNHDA and CDR2 SQIVND come from the germline V gene (reference sequence). The count of this clone is one.

The sequence was collected from a man aged 40-50 years with HIV. This chain joins TRBV19 and TRBJ2-1; 10 bases agree with TRBD1. The sequencing used unsorted PBMCs, collected 2.3 years after starting antiretroviral therapy. CDR3: CASSPGQGDFNEQFF. The CDR3 DNA sequence: TGTGCCAGTAGTCCAGGACAGGGGGATTTCAATGAGCAGTTCTTC. The complete variable domain, with remaining parts taken from reference TRBV19 and TRBJ2-1, reads DGGITQSPKYLFRKEGQNVTLSCEQNLNHDAMYWYRQDPGQGLRLIYYSQIVNDFQKGDIAEGYSVSREKKESFPLTVTSAQKNPTAFYLCASSPGQGDFNEQFFGPGTRLTVL.